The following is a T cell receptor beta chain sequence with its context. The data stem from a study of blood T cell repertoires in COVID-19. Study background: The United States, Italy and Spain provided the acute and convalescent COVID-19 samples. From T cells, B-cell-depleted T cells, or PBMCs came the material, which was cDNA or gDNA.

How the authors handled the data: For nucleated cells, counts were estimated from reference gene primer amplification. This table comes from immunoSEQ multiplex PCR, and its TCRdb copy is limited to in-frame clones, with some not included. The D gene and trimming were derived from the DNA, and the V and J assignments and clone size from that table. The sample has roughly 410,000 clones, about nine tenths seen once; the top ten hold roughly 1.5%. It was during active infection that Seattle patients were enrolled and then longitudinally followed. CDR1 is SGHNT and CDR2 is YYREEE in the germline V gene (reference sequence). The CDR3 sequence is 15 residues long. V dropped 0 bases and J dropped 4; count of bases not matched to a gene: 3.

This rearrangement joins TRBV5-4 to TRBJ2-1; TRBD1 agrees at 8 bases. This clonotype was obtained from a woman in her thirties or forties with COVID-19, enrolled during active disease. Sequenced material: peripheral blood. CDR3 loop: CASSLAQGAYNEQFF. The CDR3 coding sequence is TGTGCCAGCAGCTTGGCTCAGGGGGCGTACAATGAGCAGTTCTTC.